This T cell receptor beta chain is from a study of T-cell memory formation after mild COVID-19 (dated by TCRdb to about 2021). About the investigation overall: Most TCR sequence clusters were specific to one of the two donors. In a couple of donors, T-cell clones that expanded and contracted after mild COVID-19 were followed by sequencing TCRalpha and TCRbeta repertoires longitudinally. The cohort was made up of two young adult volunteers, one female and one male, who were previously healthy.

The germline V gene supplies CDR1 SQVTM and CDR2 ANQGSEA. Trimming removed 6 bases from V and 4 bases from J, leaving 12 bases between the germline ends. Taken from cysteine to phenylalanine, the CDR3 has 12 residues. The CDR3 DNA has 36 bases and is translated from base 1. The sequencing machine was an Illumina NovaSeq 6000. cDNA libraries for TCRalpha and TCRbeta were prepared by 5'RACE using constant-segment primers, with sample barcodes and unique molecular identifiers added. RNA was extracted from every sample with Trizol reagent. The libraries were amplified in two PCR steps, and the second step added a second sample barcode and Illumina TruSeq adapters. Sequencing of the libraries was done on an Illumina NovaSeq, producing 2 x 150 bp paired-end reads. In the paper's pipeline: Reads were demultiplexed and collapsed into UMI-guided consensus sequences with migec v1.2.7. With mixcr v2.1.11, UMI consensuses were aligned to TRA and TRB V and J templates and assembled into clonotypes. A clonotype was counted as expanded or contracted only if both edgeR and NoisET called the change significant, with noise models trained on biological replicates. For edgeR calls, the cutoffs were a false discovery rate-adjusted p below 0.01 and a log2 fold-change threshold of 1. As an exploratory analysis of dynamics, max-normalized trajectories of the 1000 most abundant clonotypes were examined with PCA combined with hierarchical clustering. Each responding clone was given a CD4 or CD8 phenotype based on the CD4+ and CD8+ repertoires, which had been sequenced separately. TCRdb passed the public sequencing reads through fastp at Q25 and MiXCR, retaining productive beta sequences. Every entry covers one CDR3 protein and lists the most common genes and DNA from its rows. These V and J calls originate from TCRdb's pipeline instead of the authors' own analysis. The sample yields about 190,000 distinct CDR3 sequences; 15% to 20% were counted once. Roughly 2.4% of the sample is taken by the ten largest.

What the work shows at the level of the full study, not this receptor alone: Contracting CD4+ clones were located mainly in the CM and EM memory subsets, whereas CD8+ clones were found to be enriched in EMRA. Whether the second-wave clones peaking on day 37 were SARS-CoV-2 specific was not confirmed. The study included only a couple of mild cases, and larger cohorts that include severe cases with pre-infection samples were judged to be necessary. Some responding clones were detected in pre-infection memory, suggesting pre-existing cross-reactive memory T cells joined the SARS-CoV-2 response. Clones that contracted from day 15 to 85 showed balanced CD4/CD8 phenotypes, whereas a second wave of clones that expanded from day 15 to 37 leaned towards CD4+.

PBMCs were isolated by Ficoll-Paque density gradient centrifugation. As for this clonotype: Its binding antigen is unknown. Base qualities are not provided; no much larger clone lies one nucleotide away.

Sequenced material: PBMCs or a T cell subset sorted from them (not recorded which). The V gene is TRBV29-1 and the J gene is TRBJ2-5; a confident D gene designation cannot be given. This receptor was identified in an adult woman who had mild COVID-19 (a few samples of this study predate the infection). The sample titles of this study are shuffled in the database, so cell type and time point are left out; the donor was told from shared clones. The CDR3 reads as follows: CSVERWGETQYF. The DNA sequence is as follows: TGCAGCGTGGAAAGATGGGGAGAGACCCAGTACTTC. Supplemented by the reference TRBV29-1 and TRBJ2-5 proteins around the CDR3, the complete variable domain is SAVISQKPSRDICQRGTSLTIQCQVDSQVTMMFWYRQQPGQSLTLIATANQGSEATYESGFVIDKFPISRPNLTFSTLTVSNMSPEDSSIYLCSVERWGETQYFGPGTRLLVL.